This TCR beta chain was retrieved from a study of T cell repertoires in cytomegalovirus infection. In the study overall: HLA-B-restricted CMV epitopes that are well studied were used alongside recently identified HLA-C-restricted ones. It can be stated that public TCR beta signatures indicated CMV infection as well as a matching HLA type.

One entry per CDR3 protein results from TCRdb running MiXCR on the reads. The table has 300,000 or so distinct CDR3 sequences, around 25% seen once; the top ten hold 13%. Study results and caveats: Clonotype analysis showed dominance of the ex vivo response by HLA-C-restricted CMV-specific TCR beta clonotypes.

Comment on this clonotype: The antigen remains unidentified. A read error may produce the germline difference seen at one junction end.

The CDR3 extends over 11 amino acids. The source of this sequence is a human donor in good health (CMV status not recorded). Some clones in this sample may be carry-over from other donors' samples. The sequencing used cultured PBMCs, collected from culture after CMV antigen stimulation. This chain joins TRBV5-3 and TRBJ1-2, with D possibly matching TRBD1 (5 bases). TRBV5-3 is sorted into the ORF group, with uncertain function. CDR3 protein: CASSWGGGYTF. The CDR3 DNA sequence: TGTGCCAGCAGCTGGGGGGGAGGCTACACCTTC.